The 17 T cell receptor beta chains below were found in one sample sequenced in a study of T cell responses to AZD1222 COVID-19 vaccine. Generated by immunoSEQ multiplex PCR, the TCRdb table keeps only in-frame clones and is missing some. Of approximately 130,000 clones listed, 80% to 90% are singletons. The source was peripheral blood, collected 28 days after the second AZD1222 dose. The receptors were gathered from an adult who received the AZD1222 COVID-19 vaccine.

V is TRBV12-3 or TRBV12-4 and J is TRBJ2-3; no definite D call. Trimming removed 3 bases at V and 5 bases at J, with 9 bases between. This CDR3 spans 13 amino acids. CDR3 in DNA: TGTGCCAGCAGTTTTATGTCCCGAGATACGCAGTATTTT. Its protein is CASSFMSRDTQYF.

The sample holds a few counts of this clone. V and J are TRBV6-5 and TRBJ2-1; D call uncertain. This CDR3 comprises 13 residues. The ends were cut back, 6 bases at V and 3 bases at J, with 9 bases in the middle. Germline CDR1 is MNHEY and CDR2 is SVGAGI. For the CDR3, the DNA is TGTGCCAGCAGCTATGACGTCTACAATGAGCAGTTCTTC. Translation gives CASSYDVYNEQFF.

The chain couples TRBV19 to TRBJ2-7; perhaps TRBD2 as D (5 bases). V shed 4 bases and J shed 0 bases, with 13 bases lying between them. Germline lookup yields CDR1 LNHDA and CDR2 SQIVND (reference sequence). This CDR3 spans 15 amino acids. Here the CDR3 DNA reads TGTGCCAGTAGTAGGCGCCGGGATCTCTCCTACGAGCAGTACTTC. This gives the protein CASSRRRDLSYEQYF.

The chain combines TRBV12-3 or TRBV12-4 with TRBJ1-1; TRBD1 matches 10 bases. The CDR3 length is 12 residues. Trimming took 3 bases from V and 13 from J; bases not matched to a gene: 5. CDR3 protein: CASSFGTGDIFF. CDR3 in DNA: TGTGCCAGCAGTTTTGGGACAGGGGATATTTTCTTT.

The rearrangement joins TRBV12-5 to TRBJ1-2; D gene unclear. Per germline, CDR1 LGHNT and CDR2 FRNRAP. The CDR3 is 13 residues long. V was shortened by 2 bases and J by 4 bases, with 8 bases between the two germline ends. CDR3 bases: TGTGCTAGTGGTTTGATCGGAACCTATGGCTACACCTTC. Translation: CASGLIGTYGYTF.

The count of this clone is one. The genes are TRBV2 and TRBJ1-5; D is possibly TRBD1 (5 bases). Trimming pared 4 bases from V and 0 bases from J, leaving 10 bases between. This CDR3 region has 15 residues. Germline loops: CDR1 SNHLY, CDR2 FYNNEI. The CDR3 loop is CASSVDSLSNQPQHF. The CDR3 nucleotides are TGTGCCAGCAGTGTTGACAGCCTTAGCAATCAGCCCCAGCATTTT. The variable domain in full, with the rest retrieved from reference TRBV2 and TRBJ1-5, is EPEVTQTPSHQVTQMGQEVILRCVPISNHLYFYWYRQILGQKVEFLVSFYNNEISEKSEIFDDQFSVERPDGSNFTLKIRSTKLEDSAMYFCASSVDSLSNQPQHFGDGTRLSIL.

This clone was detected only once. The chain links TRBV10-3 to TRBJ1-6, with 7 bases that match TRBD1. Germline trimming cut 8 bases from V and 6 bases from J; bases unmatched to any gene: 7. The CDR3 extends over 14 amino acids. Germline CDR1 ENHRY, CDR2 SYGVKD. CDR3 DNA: TGTGCCATCTGCCGGGACAGCCTTAATTCACCCCTCCACTTT. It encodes CAICRDSLNSPLHF.

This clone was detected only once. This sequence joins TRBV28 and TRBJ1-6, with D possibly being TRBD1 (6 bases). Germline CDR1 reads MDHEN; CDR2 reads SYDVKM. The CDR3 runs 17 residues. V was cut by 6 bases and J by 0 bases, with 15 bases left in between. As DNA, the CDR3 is TGTGCCAGCAGCCTCGGGGGCCGCGGCTCCTATAATTCACCCCTCCACTTT. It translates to CASSLGGRGSYNSPLHF.

As DNA, the CDR3 is TGTGCCAGCAGCTTGAGCAGCATCGGAACAGAGACCCAGTACTTC. Translating gives CASSLSSIGTETQYF. This chain uses TRBV5-6 with TRBJ2-5; D unclear. Germline V gene sequence: CDR1 SGHDT, CDR2 YYEEEE. V was clipped by 1 base and J by 4 bases, with 14 bases between them. CDR3 size: 15 residues. Full variable domain (remainder filled in from reference TRBV5-6 and TRBJ2-5): DAGVTQSPTHLIKTRGQQVTLRCSPKSGHDTVSWYQQALGQGPQFIFQYYEEEERQRGNFPDRFSGHQFPNYSSELNVNALLLGDSALYLCASSLSSIGTETQYFGPGTRLLVL.

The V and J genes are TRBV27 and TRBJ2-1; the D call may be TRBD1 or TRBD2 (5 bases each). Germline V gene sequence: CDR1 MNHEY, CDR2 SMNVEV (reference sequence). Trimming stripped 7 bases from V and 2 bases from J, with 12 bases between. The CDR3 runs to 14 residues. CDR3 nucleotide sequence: TGTGCCAGCACCAGTGGGGGACCCTACAATGAGCAGTTCTTC. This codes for CASTSGGPYNEQFF.

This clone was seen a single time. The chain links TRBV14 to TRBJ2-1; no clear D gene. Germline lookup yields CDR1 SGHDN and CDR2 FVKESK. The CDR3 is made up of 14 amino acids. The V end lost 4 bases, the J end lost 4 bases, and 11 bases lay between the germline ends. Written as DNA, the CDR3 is TGTGCCAGCAGCCCGTATATGGGTTACAATGAGCAGTTCTTC. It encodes CASSPYMGYNEQFF.

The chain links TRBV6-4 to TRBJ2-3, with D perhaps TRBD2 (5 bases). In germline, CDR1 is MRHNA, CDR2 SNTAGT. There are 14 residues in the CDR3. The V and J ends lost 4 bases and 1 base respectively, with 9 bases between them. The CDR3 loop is CASSVGSGTDTQYF. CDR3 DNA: TGTGCCAGCAGTGTCGGTAGCGGCACAGATACGCAGTATTTT.

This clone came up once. CDR3 coding DNA: TGCGCCAGCAGCCAAGCTCCCGGACGGCCACGGAATGAAAAACTGTTTTTT. Translating it yields CASSQAPGRPRNEKLFF. The V call is TRBV4-1, the J call TRBJ1-4; D is ambiguous. The CDR3 sequence is 17 residues long. Trimming removed 1 base at V and 5 bases at J, with 17 bases between. Per germline, CDR1 MGHRA and CDR2 YSYEKL.

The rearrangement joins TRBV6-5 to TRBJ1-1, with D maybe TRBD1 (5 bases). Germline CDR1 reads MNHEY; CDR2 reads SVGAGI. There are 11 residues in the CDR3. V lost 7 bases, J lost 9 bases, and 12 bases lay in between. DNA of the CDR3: TGTGCCAGCACCGATCGGGGACAAGCTTTCTTT. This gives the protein CASTDRGQAFF.

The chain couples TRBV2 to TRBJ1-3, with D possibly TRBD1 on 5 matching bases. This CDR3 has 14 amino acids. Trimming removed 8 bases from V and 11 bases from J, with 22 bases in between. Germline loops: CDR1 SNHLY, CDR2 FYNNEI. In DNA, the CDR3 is TGTGCCAGCTACCGGGACCGAGGGCGATACCCCATATATTTT. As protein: CASYRDRGRYPIYF.

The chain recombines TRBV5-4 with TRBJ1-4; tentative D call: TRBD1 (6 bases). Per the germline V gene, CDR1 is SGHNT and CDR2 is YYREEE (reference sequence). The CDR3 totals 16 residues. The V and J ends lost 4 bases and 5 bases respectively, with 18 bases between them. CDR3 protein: CASSQPVAGDNEKLFF. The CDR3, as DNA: TGTGCCAGCAGCCAGCCCGTGGCAGGGGACAATGAAAAACTGTTTTTT.

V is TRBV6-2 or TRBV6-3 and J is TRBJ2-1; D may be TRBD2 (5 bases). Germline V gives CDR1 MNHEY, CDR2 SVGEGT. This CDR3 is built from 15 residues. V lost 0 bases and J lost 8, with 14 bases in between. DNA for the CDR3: TGTGCCAGCAGTTACTCTTGGGCAGGAGGCGATGAGCAGTTCTTC. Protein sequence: CASSYSWAGGDEQFF.